This TCR beta chain emerged from a study of cytomegalovirus exposure and HLA in healthy donors. Primers for the PCR totalled 60 Vbeta and 13 Jbeta. Only in-frame clones appear in the TCRdb table, and some are missing; sequencing was by immunoSEQ multiplex PCR. Of some 150,000 clones in the sample, about 83% were seen once. Findings and limits, study-wide: Certain sequence variants were highly shared and formed a cluster, and this cluster was likely a sequencing artifact. Clonal expansion, a later analysis showed, was greater in HLA-associated TCR beta chains than in equally common others. In a later analysis, a missense DCLRE1C variant was linked to TCR beta V- and J-gene trimming.

The CDR3 has 13 residues. V lost 5 bases to trimming and J lost 8 bases, with 13 bases between them. Germline V gives CDR1 LNHDA, CDR2 SQIVND (reference sequence). About this clone itself: Its antigen remains unidentified.

Sample: PBMCs. V and J are TRBV19 and TRBJ2-1, with TRBD2 as a possible D gene (6 bases). This clonotype was sampled from a young woman in good health and CMV-seronegative. The CDR3 bases are TGTGCCAGTAGTGCCTCTAGCGTCGATGAGCAGTTCTTC. Protein: CASSASSVDEQFF.